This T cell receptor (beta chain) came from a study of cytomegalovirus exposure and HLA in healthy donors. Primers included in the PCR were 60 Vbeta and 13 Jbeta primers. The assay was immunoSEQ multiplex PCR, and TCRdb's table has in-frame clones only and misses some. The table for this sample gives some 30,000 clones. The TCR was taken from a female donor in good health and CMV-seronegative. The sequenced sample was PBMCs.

Written as DNA, the CDR3 is TGTGCCAGCAGCAGAGGGGACAGAATCACAGATACGCAGTATTTT. Translating it yields CASSRGDRITDTQYF. The chain joins TRBV9 to TRBJ2-3, with TRBD1 matching 7 bases. The CDR3 contains 15 residues. V shed 4 bases, J shed 2 bases, and the junction held 7 bases outside the gene matches. Germline assignment: CDR1 SGDLS and CDR2 YYNGEE.